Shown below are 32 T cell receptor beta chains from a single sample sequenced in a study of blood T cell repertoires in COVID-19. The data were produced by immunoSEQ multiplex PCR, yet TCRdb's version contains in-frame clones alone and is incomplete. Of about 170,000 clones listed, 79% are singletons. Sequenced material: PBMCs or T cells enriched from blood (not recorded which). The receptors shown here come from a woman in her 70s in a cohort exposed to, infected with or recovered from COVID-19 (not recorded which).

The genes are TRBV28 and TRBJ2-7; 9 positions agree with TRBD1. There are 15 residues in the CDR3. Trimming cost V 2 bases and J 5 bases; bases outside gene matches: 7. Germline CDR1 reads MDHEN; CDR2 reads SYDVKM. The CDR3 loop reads CASSLAGTGRNEQYF. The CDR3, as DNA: TGTGCCAGCAGTTTAGCCGGGACAGGGAGAAACGAGCAGTACTTC.

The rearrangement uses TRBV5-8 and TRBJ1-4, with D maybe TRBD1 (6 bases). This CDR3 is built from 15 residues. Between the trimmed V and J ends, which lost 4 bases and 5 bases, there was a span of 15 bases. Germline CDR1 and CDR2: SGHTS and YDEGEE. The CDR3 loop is CASSASRGGNEKLFF. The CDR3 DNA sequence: TGTGCCAGCAGCGCAAGCAGGGGAGGGAATGAAAAACTGTTTTTT.

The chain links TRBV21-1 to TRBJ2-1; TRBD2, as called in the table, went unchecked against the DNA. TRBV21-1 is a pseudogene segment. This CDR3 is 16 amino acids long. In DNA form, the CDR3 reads TGTGCCAGCAGCAAAGATACTAGCGGGAGTACCAATGAGCAGTTCTTC. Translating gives CASSKDTSGSTNEQFF.

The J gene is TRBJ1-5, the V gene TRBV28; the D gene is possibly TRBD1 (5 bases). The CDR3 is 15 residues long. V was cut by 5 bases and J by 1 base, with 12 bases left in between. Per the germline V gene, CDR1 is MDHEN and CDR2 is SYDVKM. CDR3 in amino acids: CASSPGGISNQPQHF. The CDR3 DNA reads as TGTGCCAGCAGTCCCGGGGGTATAAGCAATCAGCCCCAGCATTTT.

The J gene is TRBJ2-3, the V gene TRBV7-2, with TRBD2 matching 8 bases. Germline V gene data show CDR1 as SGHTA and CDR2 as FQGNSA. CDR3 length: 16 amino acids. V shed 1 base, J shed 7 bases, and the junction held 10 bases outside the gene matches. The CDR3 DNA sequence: TGTGCCAGCAGCTTAGTTGGGAGCGGGGGTCTATATACGCAGTATTTT. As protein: CASSLVGSGGLYTQYF.

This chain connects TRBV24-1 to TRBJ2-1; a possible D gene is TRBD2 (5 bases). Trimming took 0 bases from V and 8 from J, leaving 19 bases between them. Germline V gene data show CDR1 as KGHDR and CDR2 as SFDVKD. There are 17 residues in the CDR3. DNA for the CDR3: TGTGCCACCAGTGATTTGAGGGTCAGTCCCGCCGGGGATGAGCAGTTCTTC. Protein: CATSDLRVSPAGDEQFF.

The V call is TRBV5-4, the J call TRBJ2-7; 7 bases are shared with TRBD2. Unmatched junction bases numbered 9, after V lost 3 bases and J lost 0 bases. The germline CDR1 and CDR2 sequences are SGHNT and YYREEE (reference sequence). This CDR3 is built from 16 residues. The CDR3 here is CASSSGRGGSSYEQYF. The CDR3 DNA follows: TGTGCCAGCAGCTCGGGGCGGGGCGGGAGCTCCTACGAGCAGTACTTC.

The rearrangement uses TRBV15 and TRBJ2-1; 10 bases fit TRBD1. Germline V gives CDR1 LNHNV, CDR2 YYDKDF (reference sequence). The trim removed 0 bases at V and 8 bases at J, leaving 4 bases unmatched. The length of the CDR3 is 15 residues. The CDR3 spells CATSRDQTGGDEQFF. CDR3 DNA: TGTGCCACCAGCAGAGACCAGACAGGGGGCGATGAGCAGTTCTTC.

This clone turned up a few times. DNA of the CDR3: TGTGCCAGTAGTACCGCGATAGCGGGAGGCACAGATACGCAGTATTTT. This codes for CASSTAIAGGTDTQYF. This chain connects TRBV19 to TRBJ2-3; 9 nucleotides agree with TRBD2. The ends lost 4 bases at V and 1 base at J; junction bases unmatched: 6. This CDR3 has 16 amino acids. CDR1 and CDR2 from the germline V gene are LNHDA and SQIVND (reference sequence).

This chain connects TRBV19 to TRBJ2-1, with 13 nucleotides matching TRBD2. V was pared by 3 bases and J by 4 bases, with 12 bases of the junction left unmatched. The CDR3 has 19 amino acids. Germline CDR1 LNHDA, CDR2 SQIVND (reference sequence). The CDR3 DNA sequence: TGTGCCAGTAGTATTCCCTCTACTAGCGGGAGGGCCCGATACAATGAGCAGTTCTTC. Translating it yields CASSIPSTSGRARYNEQFF.

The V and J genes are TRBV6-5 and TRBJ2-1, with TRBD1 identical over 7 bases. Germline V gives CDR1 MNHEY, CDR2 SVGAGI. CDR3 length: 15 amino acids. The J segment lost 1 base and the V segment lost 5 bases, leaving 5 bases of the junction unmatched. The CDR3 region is CASSIEGASYNEQFF. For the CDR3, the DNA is TGTGCCAGCAGTATAGAGGGGGCGTCCTACAATGAGCAGTTCTTC.

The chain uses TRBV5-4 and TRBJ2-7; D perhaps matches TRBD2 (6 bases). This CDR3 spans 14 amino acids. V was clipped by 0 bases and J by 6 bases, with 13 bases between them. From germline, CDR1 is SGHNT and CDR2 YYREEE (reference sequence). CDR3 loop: CASSLEEGLGEQYF. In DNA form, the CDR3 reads TGTGCCAGCAGCTTGGAGGAGGGATTGGGCGAGCAGTACTTC.

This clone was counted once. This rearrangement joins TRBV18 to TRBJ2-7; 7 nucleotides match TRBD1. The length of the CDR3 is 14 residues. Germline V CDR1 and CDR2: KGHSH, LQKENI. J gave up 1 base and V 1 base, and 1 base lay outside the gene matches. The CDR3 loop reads CASSPRQGSYEQYF. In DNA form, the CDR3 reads TGTGCCAGCTCACCACGACAGGGTTCCTACGAGCAGTACTTC.

The DNA for the CDR3 is TGTGCCATCGGACTGAGCTCTGGGGCCAACGTCCTGACTTTC. Encoded protein: CAIGLSSGANVLTF. The chain is built from TRBV2 and TRBJ2-6; D possibly corresponds to TRBD2 (5 bases). Trimming removed 10 bases at V and 0 bases at J, with 10 bases between. Germline V gene data show CDR1 as SNHLY and CDR2 as FYNNEI. The CDR3 runs 14 residues.

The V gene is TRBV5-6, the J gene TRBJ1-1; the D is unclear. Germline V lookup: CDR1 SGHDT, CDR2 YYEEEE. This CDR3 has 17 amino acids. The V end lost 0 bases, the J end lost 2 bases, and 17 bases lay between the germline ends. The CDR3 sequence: CASSLGSRPLRNTEAFF. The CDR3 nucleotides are TGTGCCAGCAGCTTGGGGAGTAGACCACTAAGAAACACTGAAGCTTTCTTT.

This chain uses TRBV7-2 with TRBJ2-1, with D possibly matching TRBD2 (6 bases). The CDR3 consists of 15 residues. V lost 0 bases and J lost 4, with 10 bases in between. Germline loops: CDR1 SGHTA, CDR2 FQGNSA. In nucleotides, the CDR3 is TGTGCCAGCAGCTTAGCTGCTAGCGCGTACAATGAGCAGTTCTTC. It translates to CASSLAASAYNEQFF.

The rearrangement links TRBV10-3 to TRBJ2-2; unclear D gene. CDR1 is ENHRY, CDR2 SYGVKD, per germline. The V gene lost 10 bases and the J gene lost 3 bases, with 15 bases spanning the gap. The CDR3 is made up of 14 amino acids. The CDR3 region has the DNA TGTGCCAGCACTCCGGGTTGGGACACCGGGGAGCTGTTTTTT. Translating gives CASTPGWDTGELFF.

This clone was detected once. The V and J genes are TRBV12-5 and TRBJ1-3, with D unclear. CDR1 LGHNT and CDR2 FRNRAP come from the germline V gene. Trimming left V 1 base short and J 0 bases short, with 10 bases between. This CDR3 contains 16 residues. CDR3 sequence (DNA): TGTGCTAGTGGTTTGGGAATAGCTAACTCTGGAAACACCATATATTTT. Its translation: CASGLGIANSGNTIYF.

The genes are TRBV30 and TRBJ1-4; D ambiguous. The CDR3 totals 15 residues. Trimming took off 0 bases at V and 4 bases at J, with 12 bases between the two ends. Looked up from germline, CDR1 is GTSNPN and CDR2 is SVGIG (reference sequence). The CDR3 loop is CAWSVLLGSNEKLFF. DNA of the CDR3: TGTGCCTGGAGTGTATTACTGGGGAGTAATGAAAAACTGTTTTTT.

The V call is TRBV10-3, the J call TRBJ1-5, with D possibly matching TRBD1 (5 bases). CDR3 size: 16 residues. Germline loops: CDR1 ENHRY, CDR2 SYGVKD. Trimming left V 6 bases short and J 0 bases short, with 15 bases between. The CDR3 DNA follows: TGTGCCATCAGCGGGGGTTTTGGAGATAGCAATCAGCCCCAGCATTTT. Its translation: CAISGGFGDSNQPQHF.

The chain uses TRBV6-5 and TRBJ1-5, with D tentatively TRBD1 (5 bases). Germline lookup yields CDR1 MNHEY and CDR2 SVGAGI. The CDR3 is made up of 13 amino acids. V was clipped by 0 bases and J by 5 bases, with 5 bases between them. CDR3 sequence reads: CASSYSTDQPQHF. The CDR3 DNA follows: TGTGCCAGCAGTTACTCGACAGATCAGCCCCAGCATTTT.

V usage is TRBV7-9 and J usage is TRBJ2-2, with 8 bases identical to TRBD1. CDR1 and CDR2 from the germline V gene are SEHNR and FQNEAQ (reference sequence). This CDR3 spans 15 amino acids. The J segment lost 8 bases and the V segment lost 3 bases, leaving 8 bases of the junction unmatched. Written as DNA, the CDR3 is TGTGCCAGCAGCTTCAGTCAGGGGGCCGGAGGGGAGCTGTTTTTT. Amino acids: CASSFSQGAGGELFF.

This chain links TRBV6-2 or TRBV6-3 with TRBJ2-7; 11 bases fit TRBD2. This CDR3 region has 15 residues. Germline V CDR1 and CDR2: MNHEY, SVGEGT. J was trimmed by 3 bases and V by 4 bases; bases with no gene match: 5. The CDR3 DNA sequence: TGTGCCAGCAGTTTCCGGGGACTAGCGGTCTACGAGCAGTACTTC. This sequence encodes CASSFRGLAVYEQYF.

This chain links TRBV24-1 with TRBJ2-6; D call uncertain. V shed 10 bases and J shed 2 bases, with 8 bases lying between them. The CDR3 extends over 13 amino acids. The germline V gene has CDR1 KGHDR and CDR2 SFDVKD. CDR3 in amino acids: CATALAGANVLTF. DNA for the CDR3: TGTGCCACGGCGCTAGCTGGGGCCAACGTCCTGACTTTC.

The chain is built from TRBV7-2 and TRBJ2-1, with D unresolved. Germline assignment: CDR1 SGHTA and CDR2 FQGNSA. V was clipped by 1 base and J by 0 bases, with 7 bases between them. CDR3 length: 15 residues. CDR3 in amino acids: CASSLGTTSYNEQFF. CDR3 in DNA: TGTGCCAGCAGCTTAGGAACAACCTCCTACAATGAGCAGTTCTTC.

The CDR3 coding sequence is TGTGCCAGTAGGCCGAACCTGGGACAGGGGAGATACGAGCAGTACTTC. This gives the protein CASRPNLGQGRYEQYF. This chain joins TRBV19 and TRBJ2-7; 10 positions agree with TRBD1. This CDR3 has 16 amino acids. V lost 6 bases to trimming and J lost 4 bases; unmatched junction nucleotides: 12. Germline lookup yields CDR1 LNHDA and CDR2 SQIVND (reference sequence).

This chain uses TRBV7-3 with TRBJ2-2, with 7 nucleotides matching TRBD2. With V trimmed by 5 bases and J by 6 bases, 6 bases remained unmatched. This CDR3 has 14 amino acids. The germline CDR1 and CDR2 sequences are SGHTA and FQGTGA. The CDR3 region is CASSPGAGAGELFF. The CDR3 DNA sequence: TGTGCCAGCAGCCCCGGCGCGGGGGCCGGGGAGCTGTTTTTT. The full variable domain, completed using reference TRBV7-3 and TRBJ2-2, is GAGVSQTPSNKVTEKGKYVELRCDPISGHTALYWYRQSLGQGPEFLIYFQGTGAADDSGLPNDRFFAVRPEGSVSTLKIQRTERGDSAVYLCASSPGAGAGELFFGEGSRLTVL.

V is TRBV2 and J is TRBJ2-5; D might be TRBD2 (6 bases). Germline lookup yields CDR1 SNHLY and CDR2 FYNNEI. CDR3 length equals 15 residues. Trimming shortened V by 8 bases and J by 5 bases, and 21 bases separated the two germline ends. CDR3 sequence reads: CASVLGGFRTETQYF. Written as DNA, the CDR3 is TGTGCCAGCGTGTTAGGAGGGTTTCGGACCGAGACCCAGTACTTC.

The CDR3, as DNA: TGTGCCAGCAGCCCGGGAGGGACTAGCGGTACCGGGGAGCTGTTTTTT. Its translation is CASSPGGTSGTGELFF. The V and J genes are TRBV5-8 and TRBJ2-2, with 11 bases aligning to TRBD2. V trimming: 4 bases; J trimming: 5 bases; junction bases outside the gene matches: 7. CDR1 and CDR2 from the germline V gene are SGHTS and YDEGEE. The CDR3 sequence is 16 residues long.

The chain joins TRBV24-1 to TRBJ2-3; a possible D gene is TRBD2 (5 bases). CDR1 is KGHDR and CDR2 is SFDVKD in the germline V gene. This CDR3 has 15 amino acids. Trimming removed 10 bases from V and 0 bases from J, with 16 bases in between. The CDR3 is CATVRGTPSTDTQYF. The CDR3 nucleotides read TGTGCCACTGTTCGGGGTACCCCCAGCACAGATACGCAGTATTTT.

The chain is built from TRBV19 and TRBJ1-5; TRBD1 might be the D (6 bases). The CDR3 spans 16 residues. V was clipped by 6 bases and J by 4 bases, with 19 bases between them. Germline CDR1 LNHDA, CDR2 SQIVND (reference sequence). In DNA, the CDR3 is TGTGCCAGTAGGGCTGAGTTGGGACACCAAAATCAGCCCCAGCATTTT. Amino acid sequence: CASRAELGHQNQPQHF.

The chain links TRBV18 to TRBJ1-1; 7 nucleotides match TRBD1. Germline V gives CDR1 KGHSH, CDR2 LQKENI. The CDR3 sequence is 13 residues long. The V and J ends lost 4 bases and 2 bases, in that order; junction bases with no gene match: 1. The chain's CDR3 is CASSQGANTEAFF. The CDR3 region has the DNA TGTGCCAGCTCACAGGGGGCAAACACTGAAGCTTTCTTT.